Listed below are T cell receptor beta chains from one sample, sequenced in a study of T cells in Graves' hyperthyroidism and ophthalmopathy. In TCRdb, the multiplex PCR reads were re-called with MiXCR into one record per CDR3 protein. The data contain 700,000 or so distinct CDR3 sequences, roughly 15% of them seen just once; the ten biggest clones take up about 12%. Source material: blood. These receptors all stem from a woman between 45 and 65 years old with Graves' ophthalmopathy. Both conserved end residues are part of each CDR3. D genes are given only for firm matches. Not all rows give a size; the values are once, few, many and, for expanded clones, a class.

d_call	v_call	clone_size	j_call	cdr3_aa	cdr3_nt
.	TRBV5-5	.	TRBJ2-7	CASGVGQTLSYEQYF	TGTGCCAGCGGCGTAGGGCAGACCCTCTCCTACGAGCAGTACTTC
TRBD1	TRBV5-1	many	TRBJ2-1	CASSSPGQGNSGEQFF	TGCGCCAGCAGCTCCCCGGGACAGGGGAATTCCGGTGAGCAGTTCTTC
TRBD1	TRBV18	.	TRBJ2-7	CASSSPDRYTYEQYF	TGTGCCAGCTCATCACCGGACAGGTACACCTACGAGCAGTACTTC
.	TRBV7-8	many	TRBJ2-7	CASSPRRSYNPGSYEQYF	TGTGCCAGCAGCCCTAGGCGCAGCTACAACCCGGGATCCTACGAGCAGTACTTC
.	TRBV11-3	.	TRBJ2-3	CASSSHPSTDTQYF	TGTGCCAGCAGCTCGCACCCCAGCACAGATACGCAGTATTTT
.	TRBV29-1	.	TRBJ2-2	CSVEPGHSGTGELFF	TGCAGCGTGGAACCGGGCCACAGTGGGACCGGGGAGCTGTTTTTT
.	TRBV20-1	many	TRBJ2-1	CSASRDRDEQFF	TGCAGTGCTAGTCGGGATCGGGATGAGCAGTTCTTC
.	TRBV7-9	.	TRBJ2-5	CASSLRERGSQYF	TGTGCCAGCAGCCTCCGGGAAAGGGGTTCTCAGTACTTC
TRBD2	TRBV5-1	many	TRBJ2-2	CASSFGTSGSSRTGELFF	TGCGCCAGCAGCTTTGGGACTAGCGGGAGTTCGCGAACCGGGGAGCTGTTTTTT
.	TRBV3-1	.	TRBJ2-6	CASSLGGGGTGANVLTF	TGTGCCAGCAGCCTGGGCGGTGGCGGGACGGGGGCCAACGTCCTGACTTTC
TRBD2	TRBV25-1	.	TRBJ2-1	CASSSGRIYEQFF	TGTGCCAGCAGTAGCGGGAGGATCTATGAGCAGTTCTTC
TRBD1	TRBV7-2	.	TRBJ1-5	CASSLGTGPLEPQHF	TGTGCCAGCAGCTTAGGGACAGGGCCTTTGGAACCCCAGCATTTT
.	TRBV7-2	.	TRBJ1-6	CASSLAARDFSPLHF	TGTGCCAGCAGCTTAGCGGCCAGGGATTTTTCACCCCTCCACTTT
.	TRBV29-1	.	TRBJ1-2	CSVVDGGFNYGYTF	TGCAGCGTTGTTGATGGAGGGTTTAACTATGGCTACACCTTC
.	TRBV19	many	TRBJ1-1	CASSIEAWNTEAFF	TGTGCCAGTAGTATAGAGGCATGGAACACTGAAGCTTTCTTT
.	TRBV9	few	TRBJ2-1	CASSDSLSGSYNEQFF	TGTGCCAGCAGCGACTCCTTAAGCGGTTCCTACAATGAGCAGTTCTTC
.	TRBV28	many	TRBJ1-2	CASSWQGINGYTF	TGTGCCAGCAGTTGGCAGGGGATTAATGGCTACACCTTC
.	TRBV11-2	few	TRBJ2-3	CASREISTDTQYF	TGTGCCAGCAGAGAAATATCCACAGATACGCAGTATTTT
.	TRBV30	many	TRBJ2-7	CAWGGNWDTDPYEQYF	TGTGCCTGGGGGGGGAACTGGGACACGGATCCCTACGAGCAGTACTTC
TRBD1	TRBV20-1	many	TRBJ2-7	CSAPGQGYEQYF	TGCAGTGCTCCCGGACAGGGCTACGAGCAGTACTTC
.	TRBV9	few	TRBJ2-7	CASSVGGSGLNEQYF	TGTGCCAGCAGCGTAGGAGGTAGCGGATTAAACGAGCAGTACTTC
.	TRBV5-1	many	TRBJ2-3	CASSRDHTDTQYF	TGCGCCAGCAGCAGGGACCACACAGATACGCAGTATTTT
.	TRBV12-5	few	TRBJ1-2	CASGSVRSYGYTF	TGTGCTAGTGGTTCCGTACGGTCCTATGGCTACACCTTC
TRBD1	TRBV6-1	.	TRBJ1-4	CASSPGGRWEKLFF	TGTGCCAGCAGTCCAGGGGGCAGGTGGGAAAAACTGTTTTTT
TRBD1	TRBV29-1	few	TRBJ1-2	CSVDGTDLLNYGYTF	TGCAGCGTTGATGGGACAGATCTTCTAAACTATGGCTACACCTTC
.	TRBV28	many	TRBJ2-7	CASSIPIQGRYEQYF	TGTGCCAGCAGTATACCTATACAGGGCCGGTACGAGCAGTACTTC
.	TRBV20-1	.	TRBJ2-1	CSGQMIGPYNEQFF	TGCAGTGGCCAGATGATTGGGCCCTACAATGAGCAGTTCTTC
.	TRBV11-2	.	TRBJ2-6	CASSLVGGGGAFSSGANVLTF	TGTGCCAGCAGCTTAGTTGGTGGGGGGGGGGCTTTTAGCTCTGGGGCCAACGTCCTGACTTTC
TRBD1	TRBV12-3/TRBV12-4	many	TRBJ1-1	CASSYSSETGRRNTEAFF	TGTGCCAGCAGTTATTCGAGTGAGACAGGGCGGAGGAACACTGAAGCTTTCTTT
.	TRBV6-1	many	TRBJ1-5	CASSREDSIAQHF	TGTGCCAGCAGTCGAGAGGACAGTATCGCCCAGCATTTT
.	TRBV20-1	many	TRBJ2-7	CSASSGPRKNYEQYF	TGCAGTGCTAGTTCAGGTCCACGAAAAAACTACGAGCAGTACTTC
.	TRBV19	few	TRBJ2-1	CASSPRLLEHNEQFF	TGTGCCAGTAGTCCTCGACTCCTGGAACACAATGAGCAGTTCTTC
TRBD1	TRBV10-3	.	TRBJ1-2	CAISEIGTGGNGYTF	TGTGCCATCAGTGAGATAGGGACAGGGGGAAATGGCTACACCTTC
.	TRBV9	many	TRBJ1-1	CASSLSGLGGEAFF	TGTGCCAGCAGCCTCTCGGGACTGGGGGGTGAAGCTTTCTTT
.	TRBV3-1	many	TRBJ1-1	CASSQDEGRVGDTEAFF	TGTGCCAGCAGCCAAGATGAGGGTAGAGTAGGGGACACTGAAGCTTTCTTT
TRBD2	TRBV10-3	few	TRBJ2-1	CATGTSGRGTYNEQFF	TGTGCCACCGGGACTAGCGGGAGAGGGACCTACAATGAGCAGTTCTTC
.	TRBV20-1	many	TRBJ2-3	CSARDRGAEDTQYF	TGCAGTGCTAGAGATCGGGGAGCGGAAGATACGCAGTATTTT
.	TRBV27	many	TRBJ2-1	CASSFSKPNEQFF	TGTGCCAGCAGTTTCTCAAAACCCAATGAGCAGTTCTTC
.	TRBV11-3	many	TRBJ2-5	CASSLGGSLQETQYF	TGTGCCAGCAGCTTAGGGGGCAGCCTTCAAGAGACCCAGTACTTC